This T cell receptor (beta chain) was sequenced for a study of T cell changes during pregnancy in multiple sclerosis. TCRdb's copy holds only in-frame clones and misses some; the assay was immunoSEQ multiplex PCR. The table lists 100,000 to 140,000 clones, about 90% of them singletons. The sample in question was peripheral blood, obtained in the third trimester of pregnancy. This TCR derives from a female donor in good health, enrolled as a control in a pregnancy study.

In DNA, the CDR3 is TGCGCCAGCAGCCAAGAGAGACAGGGAAATTTTCAGCCCCAGCATTTT. Its protein is CASSQERQGNFQPQHF. The V and J genes are TRBV4-3 and TRBJ1-5, with 7 bases fitting TRBD1. Germline trimming cut 0 bases from V and 6 bases from J; bases unmatched to any gene: 8. Germline V gene lookup returns CDR1 LGHNA and CDR2 YSLEER. This CDR3 spans 16 amino acids.